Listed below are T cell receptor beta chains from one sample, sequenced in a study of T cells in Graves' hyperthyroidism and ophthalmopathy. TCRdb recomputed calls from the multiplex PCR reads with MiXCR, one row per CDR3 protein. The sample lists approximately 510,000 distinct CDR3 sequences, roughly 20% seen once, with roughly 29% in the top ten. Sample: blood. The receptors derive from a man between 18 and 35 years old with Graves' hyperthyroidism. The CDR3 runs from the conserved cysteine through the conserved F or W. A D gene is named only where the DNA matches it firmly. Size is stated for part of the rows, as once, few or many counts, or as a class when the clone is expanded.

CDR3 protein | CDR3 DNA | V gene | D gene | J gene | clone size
CASSVAQDRQENTEAFF | TGTGCCAGCAGCGTCGCCCAGGACAGACAAGAAAACACTGAAGCTTTCTTT | TRBV9 | NA | TRBJ1-1 | many
CAWRGGRTEAFF | TGTGCCTGGAGAGGGGGTAGGACTGAAGCTTTCTTT | TRBV30 | NA | TRBJ1-1 | few
CASSRRGMGVNTEAFF | TGTGCCAGCAGCCGCAGGGGAATGGGGGTCAACACTGAAGCTTTCTTT | TRBV6-1 | NA | TRBJ1-1 | many
CASSLATAFPGETQYF | TGCGCCAGCAGCTTGGCCACCGCCTTCCCTGGGGAGACCCAGTACTTC | TRBV5-1 | NA | TRBJ2-5 | NA
CAISRDRDVIPYGYTF | TGTGCCATCAGCCGAGACAGGGACGTAATCCCCTATGGCTACACCTTC | TRBV10-3 | TRBD1 | TRBJ1-2 | many
CASSIVPTGMGAFF | TGTGCCAGTAGTATAGTCCCCACCGGCATGGGGGCTTTCTTT | TRBV19 | NA | TRBJ1-1 | NA
CASSSGQPRETQYF | TGTGCCAGCAGTTCGGGACAGCCCAGGGAGACCCAGTACTTC | TRBV28 | TRBD1 | TRBJ2-5 | many
CASSQRGGANTEAFF | TGTGCCAGCAGTCAAAGAGGAGGGGCGAACACTGAAGCTTTCTTT | TRBV12-3/TRBV12-4 | NA | TRBJ1-1 | many
CASSEIPHTQYF | TGTGCCAGCAGTGAAATCCCCCATACGCAGTATTTT | TRBV28 | NA | TRBJ2-3 | NA
CASSLSGLETQYF | TGTGCCAGCAGCCTATCAGGGTTGGAGACCCAGTACTTC | TRBV12-3/TRBV12-4 | NA | TRBJ2-5 | many
CASSDRQINYGYTF | TGTGCCAGCAGTGACCGACAGATTAACTATGGCTACACCTTC | TRBV2 | NA | TRBJ1-2 | many
CASSEAWTVQETQYF | TGTGCCAGCAGTGAAGCCTGGACAGTCCAAGAGACCCAGTACTTC | TRBV2 | NA | TRBJ2-5 | many
CANSPPGNTEAFF | TGTGCCAACTCCCCCCCGGGGAACACTGAAGCTTTCTTT | TRBV28 | NA | TRBJ1-1 | many
CANSEGATPPFATEAFF | TGTGCCAACAGTGAAGGGGCGACCCCTCCTTTCGCCACTGAAGCTTTCTTT | TRBV2 | NA | TRBJ1-1 | NA
CSVAPSLNGYTF | TGCAGCGTTGCCCCTTCCCTTAACGGCTACACCTTC | TRBV29-1 | NA | TRBJ1-2 | many
CAWSDEGARTYEQYF | TGTGCCTGGAGTGATGAGGGCGCGAGAACCTACGAGCAGTACTTC | TRBV30 | NA | TRBJ2-7 | many
CASSLGNQPQHF | TGTGCCAGCAGTTTAGGTAATCAGCCCCAGCATTTT | TRBV12-3/TRBV12-4 | NA | TRBJ1-5 | many
CASTKTRGAETQYF | TGTGCCAGCACCAAAACGAGGGGTGCAGAGACCCAGTACTTC | TRBV7-9 | NA | TRBJ2-5 | NA
CAWSVSGAPYEQYF | TGTGCCTGGAGTGTTTCAGGGGCCCCCTACGAGCAGTACTTC | TRBV30 | NA | TRBJ2-7 | many
CSARGHEAFF | TGCAGTGCTAGAGGACATGAAGCTTTCTTT | TRBV20-1 | NA | TRBJ1-1 | many
CASSKSAGPYGYTF | TGTGCCAGCAGTAAAAGCGCCGGGCCCTATGGCTACACCTTC | TRBV6-1 | NA | TRBJ1-2 | NA
CASSLEAGDETQYF | TGTGCCAGCAGTTTAGAAGCGGGGGACGAGACCCAGTACTTC | TRBV28 | TRBD2 | TRBJ2-5 | many
CASSHTGGERGGYTF | TGTGCCAGCAGTCACACAGGGGGCGAACGTGGGGGCTACACCTTC | TRBV6-5 | TRBD1 | TRBJ1-2 | NA
CASSAGLAGGPSRQETQYF | TGCGCCAGCAGCGCAGGACTAGCGGGGGGACCTTCCCGCCAAGAGACCCAGTACTTC | TRBV5-1 | TRBD2 | TRBJ2-5 | few
CATEGGIQETQYF | TGTGCCACAGAGGGGGGGATCCAAGAGACCCAGTACTTC | TRBV2 | NA | TRBJ2-5 | NA
CASSLPGPTEAFF | TGTGCCAGCAGCTTACCCGGGCCCACTGAAGCTTTCTTT | TRBV7-8 | NA | TRBJ1-1 | few
CASSRSGVFTGELFF | TGTGCCAGCAGTCGTAGCGGCGTCTTCACCGGGGAGCTGTTTTTT | TRBV28 | NA | TRBJ2-2 | once
CSASIAGDMNTEAFF | TGCAGTGCTAGTATCGCAGGGGATATGAACACTGAAGCTTTCTTT | TRBV20-1 | NA | TRBJ1-1 | many
CASSVRQGSGNTIYF | TGTGCCAGCAGCGTGAGACAGGGATCTGGAAACACCATATATTTT | TRBV9 | TRBD1 | TRBJ1-3 | NA
CASQPGQGLYEQYF | TGCGCCAGCCAACCGGGACAGGGATTATACGAGCAGTACTTC | TRBV5-1 | TRBD1 | TRBJ2-7 | NA
CASSQSTDYGYTF | TGTGCCAGCAGTCAAAGCACGGACTATGGCTACACCTTC | TRBV6-1 | NA | TRBJ1-2 | NA
CSVAGQYGATEAFF | TGCAGCGTGGCCGGGCAATACGGGGCCACTGAAGCTTTCTTT | TRBV29-1 | NA | TRBJ1-1 | NA
CASSQGGGSGANVLTF | TGTGCCAGCAGCCAAGGCGGGGGCTCTGGGGCCAACGTCCTGACTTTC | TRBV4-2 | TRBD2 | TRBJ2-6 | many
CATSRDTGQLTYEQYF | TGTGCCACCAGCAGAGATACGGGACAGCTGACCTACGAGCAGTACTTC | TRBV15 | TRBD1 | TRBJ2-7 | few
CASSAGSLEQYF | TGTGCCAGCAGCGCGGGTAGTTTGGAGCAGTACTTC | TRBV7-9 | NA | TRBJ2-7 | NA
CASSLDAGFSYEQYF | TGTGCCAGCAGCTTAGATGCGGGGTTCTCCTACGAGCAGTACTTC | TRBV11-2 | NA | TRBJ2-7 | few
CASSVTGMLGTGELFF | TGTGCCAGCAGCGTTACGGGGATGTTAGGCACCGGGGAGCTGTTTTTT | TRBV5-5 | NA | TRBJ2-2 | NA
CASSTLSGGSETQYF | TGTGCCAGCAGTACCCTTAGCGGGGGTTCGGAGACCCAGTACTTC | TRBV6-1 | TRBD2 | TRBJ2-5 | many
CASSLWASGGYEQYF | TGTGCCAGCAGCTTATGGGCTAGCGGGGGCTACGAGCAGTACTTC | TRBV11-2 | TRBD2 | TRBJ2-7 | many